This is a list of T cell receptor beta chains from one sample in a study of T-cell reconstitution after alpha-beta-depleted transplantation in children. In TCRdb, the PCR reads were re-called with MiXCR into one record per CDR3 protein. The sample records about 610,000 distinct CDR3 sequences, roughly a tenth being singletons. The source material was PBMCs from the stem cell graft donor, sampled from the stem cell graft. The receptors stem from a human donor who donated a stem cell graft to a child with acute myeloid leukemia. The conserved cysteine and the conserved F or W are not part of the CDR3 here. Clone size, where shown, is once, few, many, or a class for clones that have expanded.

TRBV29-1	.	TRBJ2-7	SATTGGDEQY
TRBV20-1	many	TRBJ2-1	SAMVSGLGSYNEQF
TRBV28	many	TRBJ2-7	ASRPGTGGSYEQY
TRBV28	.	TRBJ2-1	ASTTSADYNEQF
TRBV7-2	.	TRBJ2-3	ASSLRSLAGVLNTQY
TRBV18	many	TRBJ2-2	ASSPMHVGELF
TRBV9	.	TRBJ1-4	ASSAHASTNEKLF
TRBV5-1	many	TRBJ2-2	ASRPTGSTGELF
TRBV12-3/TRBV12-4	.	TRBJ2-5	ASSQTGMWETQY
TRBV11-1	.	TRBJ1-1	ASSLSGMNEAF
TRBV21-1	many	TRBJ2-3	ASSKGSGDGTDTQY
TRBV5-1	many	TRBJ2-1	ASSIEAGRNEQF
TRBV29-1	many	TRBJ2-7	SVTDTLSYEQY
TRBV20-1	many	TRBJ2-6	SAGNQPGANVLT
TRBV6-2/TRBV6-3	few	TRBJ2-7	ASSSSGQILIAAEQY
TRBV12-3/TRBV12-4	many	TRBJ2-5	ASRVAASEEETQY
TRBV20-1	few	TRBJ2-7	SARWPISYEQY
TRBV20-1	few	TRBJ2-4	SARTGGNIQY
TRBV6-2/TRBV6-3	.	TRBJ2-1	ASSYFGTSSYEQF
TRBV7-2	.	TRBJ2-5	ASSLQGPGDIQETQY